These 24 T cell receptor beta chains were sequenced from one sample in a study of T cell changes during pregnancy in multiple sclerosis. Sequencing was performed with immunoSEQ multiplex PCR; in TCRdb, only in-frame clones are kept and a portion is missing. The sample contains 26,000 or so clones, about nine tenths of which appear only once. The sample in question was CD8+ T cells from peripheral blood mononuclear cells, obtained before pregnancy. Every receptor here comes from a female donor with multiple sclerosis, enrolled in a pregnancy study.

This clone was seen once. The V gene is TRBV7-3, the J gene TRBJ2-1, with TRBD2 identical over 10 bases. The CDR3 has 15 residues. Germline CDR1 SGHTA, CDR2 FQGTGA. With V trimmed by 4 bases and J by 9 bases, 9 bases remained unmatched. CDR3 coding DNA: TGTGCCAGCAGCTATGGACTAGCGGAGACGGGTGAGCAGTTCTTC. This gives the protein CASSYGLAETGEQFF.

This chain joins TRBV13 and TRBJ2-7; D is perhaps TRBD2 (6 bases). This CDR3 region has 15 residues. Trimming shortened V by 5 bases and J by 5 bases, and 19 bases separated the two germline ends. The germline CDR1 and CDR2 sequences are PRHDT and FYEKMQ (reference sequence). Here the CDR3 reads CASSPTPGVGDEQYF. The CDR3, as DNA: TGTGCCAGCAGCCCCACACCGGGGGTAGGCGACGAGCAGTACTTC.

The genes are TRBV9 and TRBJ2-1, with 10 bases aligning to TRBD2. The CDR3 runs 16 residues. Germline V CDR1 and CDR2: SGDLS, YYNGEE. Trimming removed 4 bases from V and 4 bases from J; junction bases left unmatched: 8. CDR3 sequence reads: CASSPPSGSRYNEQFF. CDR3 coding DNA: TGTGCCAGCAGCCCCCCTAGCGGGAGCAGGTACAATGAGCAGTTCTTC.

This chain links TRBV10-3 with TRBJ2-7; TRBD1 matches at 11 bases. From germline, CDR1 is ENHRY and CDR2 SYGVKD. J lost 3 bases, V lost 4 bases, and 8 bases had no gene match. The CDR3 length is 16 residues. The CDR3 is CAISGLAGTGGYEQYF. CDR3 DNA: TGTGCCATCAGTGGCCTGGCCGGGACAGGGGGCTACGAGCAGTACTTC.

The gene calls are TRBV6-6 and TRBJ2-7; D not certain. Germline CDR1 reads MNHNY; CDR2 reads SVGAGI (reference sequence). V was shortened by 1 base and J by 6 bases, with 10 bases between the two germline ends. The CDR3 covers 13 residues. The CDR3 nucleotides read TGTGCCAGCAGTTACTACGCTCACTCCGAGCAGTACTTC. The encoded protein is CASSYYAHSEQYF.

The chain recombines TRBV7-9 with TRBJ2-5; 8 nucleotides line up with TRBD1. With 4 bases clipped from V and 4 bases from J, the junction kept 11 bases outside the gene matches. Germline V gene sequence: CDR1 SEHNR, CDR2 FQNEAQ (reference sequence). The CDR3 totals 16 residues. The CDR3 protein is CASSYHPTGVLETQYF. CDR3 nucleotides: TGTGCCAGCAGCTACCACCCGACAGGGGTGTTAGAGACCCAGTACTTC.

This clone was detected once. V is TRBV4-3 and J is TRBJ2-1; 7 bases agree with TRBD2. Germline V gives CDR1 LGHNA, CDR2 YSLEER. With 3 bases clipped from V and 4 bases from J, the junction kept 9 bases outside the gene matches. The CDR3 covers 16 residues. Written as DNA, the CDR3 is TGCGCCAGCAGCCAGACAGTGGCGGGAGAGTACAATGAGCAGTTCTTC. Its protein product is CASSQTVAGEYNEQFF.

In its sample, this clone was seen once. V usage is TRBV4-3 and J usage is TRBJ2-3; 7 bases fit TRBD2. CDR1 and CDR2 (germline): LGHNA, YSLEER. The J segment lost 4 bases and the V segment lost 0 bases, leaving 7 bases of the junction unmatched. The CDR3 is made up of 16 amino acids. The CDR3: CASSQDVGLVSDTQYF. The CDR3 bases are TGCGCCAGCAGCCAAGACGTCGGACTAGTATCAGATACGCAGTATTTT.

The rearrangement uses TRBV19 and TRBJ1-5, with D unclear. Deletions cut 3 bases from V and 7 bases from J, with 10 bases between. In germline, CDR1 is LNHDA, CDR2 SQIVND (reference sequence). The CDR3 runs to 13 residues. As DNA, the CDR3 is TGTGCCAGTAGTATCGAGGGTCGGCAGCCCCAGCATTTT. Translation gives CASSIEGRQPQHF.

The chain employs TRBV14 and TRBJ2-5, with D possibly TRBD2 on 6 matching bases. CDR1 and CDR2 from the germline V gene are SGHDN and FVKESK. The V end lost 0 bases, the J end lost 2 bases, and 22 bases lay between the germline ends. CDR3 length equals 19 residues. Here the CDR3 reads CASSQDWHQNSGTQETQYF. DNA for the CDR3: TGTGCCAGCAGCCAAGATTGGCACCAAAATTCCGGGACTCAAGAGACCCAGTACTTC.

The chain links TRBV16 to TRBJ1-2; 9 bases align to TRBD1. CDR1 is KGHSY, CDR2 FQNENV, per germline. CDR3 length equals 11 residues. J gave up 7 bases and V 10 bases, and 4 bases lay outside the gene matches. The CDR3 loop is CATVTGGGYTF. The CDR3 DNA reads TGTGCCACCGTGACAGGGGGTGGCTACACCTTC. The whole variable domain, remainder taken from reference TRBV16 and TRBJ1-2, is GEEVAQTPKHLVRGEGQKAKLYCAPIKGHSYVFWYQQVLKNEFKFLISFQNENVFDETGMPKERFSAKCLPNSPCSLEIQATKLEDSAVYFCATVTGGGYTFGSGTRLTVV.

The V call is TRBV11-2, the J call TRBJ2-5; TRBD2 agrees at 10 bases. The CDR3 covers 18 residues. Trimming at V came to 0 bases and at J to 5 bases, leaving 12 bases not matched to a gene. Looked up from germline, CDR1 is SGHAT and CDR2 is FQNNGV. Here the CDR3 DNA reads TGTGCCAGCAGCTTAGATGGCTGGCGTCTAGCGGGAGATGAGACCCAGTACTTC. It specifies CASSLDGWRLAGDETQYF.

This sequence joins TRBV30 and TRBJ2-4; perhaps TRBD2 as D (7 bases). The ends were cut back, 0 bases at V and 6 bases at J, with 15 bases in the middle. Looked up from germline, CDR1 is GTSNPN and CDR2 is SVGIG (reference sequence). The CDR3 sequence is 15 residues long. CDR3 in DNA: TGTGCCTGGAGTGTAGGGGGGGGTTTACTAAACATTCAGTACTTC. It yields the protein CAWSVGGGLLNIQYF.

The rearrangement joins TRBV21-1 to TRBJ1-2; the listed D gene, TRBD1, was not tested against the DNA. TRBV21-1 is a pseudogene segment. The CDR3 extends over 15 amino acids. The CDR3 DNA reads TGTGCCAGCAGCCGAGATCTAGACAGTAACTATGGCTACACCTTC. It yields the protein CASSRDLDSNYGYTF.

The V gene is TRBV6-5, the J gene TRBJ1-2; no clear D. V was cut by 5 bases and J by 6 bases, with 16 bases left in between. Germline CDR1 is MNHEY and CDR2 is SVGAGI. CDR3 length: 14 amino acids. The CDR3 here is CASSPLREADGYTF. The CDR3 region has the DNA TGTGCCAGCAGTCCCCTGAGGGAGGCGGATGGCTACACCTTC.

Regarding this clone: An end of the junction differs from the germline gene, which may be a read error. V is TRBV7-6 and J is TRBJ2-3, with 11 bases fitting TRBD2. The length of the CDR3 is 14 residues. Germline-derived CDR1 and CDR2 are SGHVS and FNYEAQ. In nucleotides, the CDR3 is TGTGCCAGCAGCGTAGCGGGAGGGCCGGATACGCAGTATTTT. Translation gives CASSVAGGPDTQYF.

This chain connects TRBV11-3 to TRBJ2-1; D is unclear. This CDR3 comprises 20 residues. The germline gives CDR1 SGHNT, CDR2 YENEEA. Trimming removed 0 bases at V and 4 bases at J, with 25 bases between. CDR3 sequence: CASSLEVWRQRVWVYNEQFF. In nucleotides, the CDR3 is TGTGCCAGCAGCTTAGAGGTTTGGCGGCAACGGGTTTGGGTGTACAATGAGCAGTTCTTC.

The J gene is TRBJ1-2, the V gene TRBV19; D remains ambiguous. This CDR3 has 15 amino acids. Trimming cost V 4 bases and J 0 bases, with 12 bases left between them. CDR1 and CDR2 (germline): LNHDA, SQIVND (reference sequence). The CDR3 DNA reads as TGTGCCAGTAGTACCGGTGAAGACTCTAACTATGGCTACACCTTC. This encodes CASSTGEDSNYGYTF.

The CDR3 region has the DNA TGTGCCAGCTCACCAGTGACAGAAGAGACCCAGTACTTC. This gives the protein CASSPVTEETQYF. The J gene is TRBJ2-5, the V gene TRBV18; D is perhaps TRBD1 (5 bases). V lost 2 bases to trimming and J lost 3 bases, with 7 bases between them. Germline-derived CDR1 and CDR2 are KGHSH and LQKENI. The CDR3 is 13 residues long.

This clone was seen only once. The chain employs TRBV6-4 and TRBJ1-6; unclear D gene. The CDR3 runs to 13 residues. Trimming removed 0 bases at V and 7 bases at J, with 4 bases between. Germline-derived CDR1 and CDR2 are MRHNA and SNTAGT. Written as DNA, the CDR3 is TGTGCCAGCAGTGACTCGGCCAATTCACCCCTCCACTTT. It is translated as CASSDSANSPLHF.

The CDR3 nucleotides read TGTGCCAGCAGCTTAGCGCCGGGACTAGCGGGGGGAGGAGGTAGCACAGATACGCAGTATTTT. This encodes CASSLAPGLAGGGGSTDTQYF. The rearrangement joins TRBV7-2 to TRBJ2-3; TRBD2 matches at 15 bases. The CDR3 totals 21 residues. Unmatched junction bases numbered 10, after V lost 0 bases and J lost 0 bases. Germline V gene sequence: CDR1 SGHTA, CDR2 FQGNSA.

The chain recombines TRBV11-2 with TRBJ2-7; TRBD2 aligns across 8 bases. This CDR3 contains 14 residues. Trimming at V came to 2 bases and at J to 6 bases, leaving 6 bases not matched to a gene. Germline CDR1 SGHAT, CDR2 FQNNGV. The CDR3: CASSLFAGGSEQYF. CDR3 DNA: TGTGCCAGCAGCTTATTTGCGGGAGGATCCGAGCAGTACTTC.

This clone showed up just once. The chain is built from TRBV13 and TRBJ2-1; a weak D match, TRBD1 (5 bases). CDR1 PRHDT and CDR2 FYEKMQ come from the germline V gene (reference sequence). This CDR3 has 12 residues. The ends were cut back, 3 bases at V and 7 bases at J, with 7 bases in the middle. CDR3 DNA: TGTGCCAGCAGCTTGTCAGGGAATGAGCAGTTCTTC. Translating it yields CASSLSGNEQFF.

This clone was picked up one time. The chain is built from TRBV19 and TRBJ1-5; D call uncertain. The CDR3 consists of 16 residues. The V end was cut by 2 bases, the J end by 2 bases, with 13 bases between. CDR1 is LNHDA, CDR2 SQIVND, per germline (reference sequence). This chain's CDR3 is CASSILGGIRNQPQHF. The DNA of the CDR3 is TGTGCCAGTAGTATATTGGGAGGGATACGCAATCAGCCCCAGCATTTT.